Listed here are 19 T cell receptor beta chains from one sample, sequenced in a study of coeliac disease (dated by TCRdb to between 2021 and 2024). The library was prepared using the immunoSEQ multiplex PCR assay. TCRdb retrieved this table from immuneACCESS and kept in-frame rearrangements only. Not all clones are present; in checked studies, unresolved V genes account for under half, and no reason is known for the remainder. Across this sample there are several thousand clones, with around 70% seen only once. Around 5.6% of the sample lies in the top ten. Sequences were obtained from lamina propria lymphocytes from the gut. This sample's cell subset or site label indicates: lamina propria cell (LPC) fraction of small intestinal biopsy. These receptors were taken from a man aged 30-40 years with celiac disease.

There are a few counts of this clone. For the CDR3, the DNA is TGTGCCAGCAGTGGGACAGGGTGGAATCAGCCCCAGCATTTT. Encoded protein: CASSGTGWNQPQHF. The chain carries TRBV6-1 and TRBJ1-5; 8 bases map to TRBD1. The ends lost 4 bases at V and 4 bases at J; junction bases unmatched: 3. The CDR3 sequence is 14 residues long. Germline values: CDR1 MNHNS, CDR2 SASEGT.

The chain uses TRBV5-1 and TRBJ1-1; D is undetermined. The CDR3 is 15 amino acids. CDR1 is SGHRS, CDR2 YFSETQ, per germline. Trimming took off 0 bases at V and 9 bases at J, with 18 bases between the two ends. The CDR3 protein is CASSLVPESVTKAFF. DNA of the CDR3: TGCGCCAGCAGCTTGGTCCCGGAGTCAGTGACTAAAGCTTTCTTT.

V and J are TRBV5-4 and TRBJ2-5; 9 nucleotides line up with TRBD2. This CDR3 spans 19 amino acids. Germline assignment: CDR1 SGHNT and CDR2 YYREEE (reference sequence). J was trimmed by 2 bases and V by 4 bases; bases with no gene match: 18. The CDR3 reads CASSPGVSGGPRSQETQYF. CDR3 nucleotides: TGTGCCAGCAGCCCCGGGGTTAGCGGGGGCCCGAGGTCGCAAGAGACCCAGTACTTC.

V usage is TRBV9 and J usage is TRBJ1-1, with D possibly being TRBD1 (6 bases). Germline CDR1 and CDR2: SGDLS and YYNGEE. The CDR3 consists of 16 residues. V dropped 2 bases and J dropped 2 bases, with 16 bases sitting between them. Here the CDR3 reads CASSVSYRATNTEAFF. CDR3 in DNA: TGTGCCAGCAGCGTGAGCTACAGGGCTACTAACACTGAAGCTTTCTTT.

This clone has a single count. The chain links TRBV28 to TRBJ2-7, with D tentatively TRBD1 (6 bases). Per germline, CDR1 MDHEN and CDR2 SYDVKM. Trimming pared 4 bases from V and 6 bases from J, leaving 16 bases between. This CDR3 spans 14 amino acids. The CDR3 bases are TGTGCCAGCAGTTCAGGGGACCGCTCGGGCGAGCAGTACTTC. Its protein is CASSSGDRSGEQYF.

Written as DNA, the CDR3 is TGTGCCAGCAGCCGGGACGGGGGGAACACCGGGGAGCTGTTTTTT. Its protein is CASSRDGGNTGELFF. The chain couples TRBV9 to TRBJ2-2, with D possibly TRBD2 on 6 matching bases. The V end was cut by 4 bases, the J end by 1 base, with 11 bases between. This CDR3 has 15 amino acids. In germline, CDR1 is SGDLS, CDR2 YYNGEE.

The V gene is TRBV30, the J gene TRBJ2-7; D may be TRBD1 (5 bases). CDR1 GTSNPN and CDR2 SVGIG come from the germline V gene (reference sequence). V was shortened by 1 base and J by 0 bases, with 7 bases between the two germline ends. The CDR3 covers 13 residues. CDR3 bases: TGTGCCTGGAGTGGACAGTCCTCCTACGAGCAGTACTTC. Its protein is CAWSGQSSYEQYF.

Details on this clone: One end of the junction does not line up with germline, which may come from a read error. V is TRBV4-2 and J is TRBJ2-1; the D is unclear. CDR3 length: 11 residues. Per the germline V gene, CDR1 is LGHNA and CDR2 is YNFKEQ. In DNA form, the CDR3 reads TGTGCCAGCAGCCAAGAAAGCGAGAGGCTCTTC. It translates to CASSQESERLF.

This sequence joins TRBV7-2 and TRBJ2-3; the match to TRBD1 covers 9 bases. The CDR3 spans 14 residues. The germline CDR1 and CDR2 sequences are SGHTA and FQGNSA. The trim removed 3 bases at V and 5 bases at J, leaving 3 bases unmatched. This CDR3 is CASSFPGQGDTQYF. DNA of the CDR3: TGTGCCAGCAGCTTTCCGGGACAGGGAGATACGCAGTATTTT.

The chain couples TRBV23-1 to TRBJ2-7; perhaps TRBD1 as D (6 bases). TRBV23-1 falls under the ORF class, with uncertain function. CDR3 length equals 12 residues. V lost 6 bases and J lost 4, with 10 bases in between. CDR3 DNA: TGCGCCAGCAGCGACAGGAGTTACGAGCAGTACTTC. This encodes CASSDRSYEQYF.

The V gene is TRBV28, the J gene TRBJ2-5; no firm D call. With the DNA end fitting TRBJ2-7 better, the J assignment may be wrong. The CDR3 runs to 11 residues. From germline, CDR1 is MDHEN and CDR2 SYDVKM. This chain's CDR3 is CASLSSYEQYF. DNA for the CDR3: TGTGCCTCCCTAAGTTCCTACGAGCAGTACTTC.

The CDR3 is CASSRRAGNTIYF. CDR3 coding DNA: TGTGCCAGCAGTCGTAGAGCTGGAAACACCATATATTTT. The chain couples TRBV2 to TRBJ1-3; D uncertain. CDR3 length equals 13 residues. CDR1 SNHLY and CDR2 FYNNEI come from the germline V gene. The V end lost 5 bases, the J end lost 2 bases, and 7 bases lay between the germline ends.

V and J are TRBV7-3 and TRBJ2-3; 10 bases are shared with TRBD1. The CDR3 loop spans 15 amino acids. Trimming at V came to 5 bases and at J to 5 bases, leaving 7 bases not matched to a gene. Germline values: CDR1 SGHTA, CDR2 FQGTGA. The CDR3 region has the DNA TGTGCCAGCAGCCCAGGGACAGGGGTGAGAGATACGCAGTATTTT. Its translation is CASSPGTGVRDTQYF.

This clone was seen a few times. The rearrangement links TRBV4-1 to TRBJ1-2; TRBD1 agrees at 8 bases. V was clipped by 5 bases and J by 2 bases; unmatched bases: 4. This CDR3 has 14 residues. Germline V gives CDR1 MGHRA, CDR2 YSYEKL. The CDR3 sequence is CASSEWTGNYGYTF. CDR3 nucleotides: TGCGCCAGCAGCGAGTGGACAGGGAACTATGGCTACACCTTC.

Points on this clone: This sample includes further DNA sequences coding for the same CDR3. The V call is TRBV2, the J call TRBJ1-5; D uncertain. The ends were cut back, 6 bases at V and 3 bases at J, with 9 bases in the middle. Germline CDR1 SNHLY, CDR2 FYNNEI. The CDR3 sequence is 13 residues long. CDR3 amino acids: CASRRDFNQPQHF. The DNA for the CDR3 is TGTGCCAGCAGGAGGGATTTCAATCAGCCCCAGCATTTT.

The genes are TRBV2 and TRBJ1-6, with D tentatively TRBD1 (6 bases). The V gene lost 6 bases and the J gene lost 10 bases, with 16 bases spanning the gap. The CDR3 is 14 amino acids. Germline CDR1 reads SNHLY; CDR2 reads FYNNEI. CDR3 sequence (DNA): TGTGCCAGCAGGGGCAACAGGGATGGGTCACCCCTCCACTTT. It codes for CASRGNRDGSPLHF.

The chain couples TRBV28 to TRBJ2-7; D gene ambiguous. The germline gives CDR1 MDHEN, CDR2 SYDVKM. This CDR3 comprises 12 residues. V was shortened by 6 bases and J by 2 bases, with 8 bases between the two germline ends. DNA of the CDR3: TGTGCCAGCAGCCCCACAGCCTACGAGCAGTACTTC. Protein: CASSPTAYEQYF.

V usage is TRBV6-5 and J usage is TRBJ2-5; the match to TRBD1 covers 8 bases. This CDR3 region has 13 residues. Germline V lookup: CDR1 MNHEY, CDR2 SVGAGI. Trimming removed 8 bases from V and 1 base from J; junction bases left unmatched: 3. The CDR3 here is CASRDRLQETQYF. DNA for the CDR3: TGTGCCAGCCGGGACAGGCTCCAAGAGACCCAGTACTTC.

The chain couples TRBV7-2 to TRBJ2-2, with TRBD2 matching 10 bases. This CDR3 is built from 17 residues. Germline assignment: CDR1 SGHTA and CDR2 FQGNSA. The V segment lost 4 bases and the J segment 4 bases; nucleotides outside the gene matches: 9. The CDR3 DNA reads TGTGCCAGCAGCTCGTGGGGACTAGCGTATTCCACCGGGGAGCTGTTTTTT. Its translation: CASSSWGLAYSTGELFF. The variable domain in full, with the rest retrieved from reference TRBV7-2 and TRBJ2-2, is GAGVSQSPSNKVTEKGKDVELRCDPISGHTALYWYRQSLGQGLEFLIYFQGNSAPDKSGLPSDRFSAERTGGSVSTLTIQRTQQEDSAVYLCASSSWGLAYSTGELFFGEGSRLTVL.